This T cell receptor beta chain is from a study of blood T cell repertoires in COVID-19. Per the original data handling: Estimation of nucleated cell counts relied on the amplification of reference gene primers. This table comes from immunoSEQ multiplex PCR, and its TCRdb copy is limited to in-frame clones, with some not included. That table is the source of V, J and clone size, and D and trimming were worked out from the DNA. The sample includes 200,000 or so clones, about nine tenths of them seen just once. Deletions cut 7 bases from V and 1 base from J, with 16 bases between. This CDR3 spans 15 amino acids. Germline-derived CDR1 and CDR2 are LNHDA and SQIVND (reference sequence).

This clonotype was obtained from a woman between 65 and 79 years old with acute or convalescent COVID-19. Sequencing used peripheral blood. The chain recombines TRBV19 with TRBJ1-1; D possibly corresponds to TRBD1 (5 bases). For the CDR3, the DNA is TGTGCCAGTATCTCTCAGGGACTTGGGAACACTGAAGCTTTCTTT. This encodes CASISQGLGNTEAFF.